One T cell receptor (beta chain) is described in this entry. Per germline, CDR1 LNHDA and CDR2 SQIVND (reference sequence). The CDR3 runs to 13 residues. This sample was taken from a study of blood T cell dynamics during melanoma immunotherapy. Some clones are missing from TCRdb's copy, which holds only in-frame ones; the method was immunoSEQ multiplex PCR. The profile shows more than 8,000 clones, 88% of them singletons. This sample's time point: week 3, after first cycle of checkpoint inhibitor. The material was blood, obtained from a patient treated with checkpoint blockade. The chain couples TRBV19 to TRBJ2-5; D ambiguous. Matching the DNA end better, TRBJ2-7 makes the J call doubtful. The source is a human donor with melanoma. This chain's CDR3 is CASSMSPAYEQYF. CDR3 nucleotide sequence: TGTGCCAGTAGTATGTCGCCAGCCTACGAGCAGTACTTC.